The 20 T cell receptor beta chains below all came from one sample that was sequenced in a study of blood T cell repertoires in COVID-19. Sequencing used immunoSEQ multiplex PCR; TCRdb keeps in-frame clones, though not all of them. This sample has fewer than 250,000 clones; approximately 84% occur once, and the top ten carry around 0.97%. Sequences were obtained from peripheral blood. These receptors originate from a man aged 35-49 years with acute or convalescent COVID-19.

This clone is a singleton in its sample. This rearrangement joins TRBV2 to TRBJ1-1, with TRBD1 matching 7 bases. The CDR3 is 15 amino acids. Germline CDR1 SNHLY, CDR2 FYNNEI. With 9 bases clipped from V and 2 bases from J, the junction kept 12 bases outside the gene matches. CDR3 nucleotide sequence: TGTGCCAGGGTAGACAGGGCTTTGAGTAACACTGAAGCTTTCTTT. This codes for CARVDRALSNTEAFF.

The chain is built from TRBV6-2 or TRBV6-3 and TRBJ2-7, with TRBD2 matching over 8 bases. Germline V gives CDR1 MNHEY, CDR2 SVGEGT. The CDR3 length is 14 residues. V shed 3 bases and J 2 bases; nucleotides not matched to a gene: 3. The CDR3 is CASSYRGGPYEQYF. The DNA of the CDR3 is TGTGCCAGCAGTTATCGGGGGGGCCCCTACGAGCAGTACTTC.

The genes are TRBV5-1 and TRBJ2-2; 12 bases align to TRBD2. This CDR3 is built from 17 residues. Per germline, CDR1 SGHRS and CDR2 YFSETQ. Trimming took 0 bases from V and 1 from J; bases not matched to a gene: 1. CDR3: CASSLGLAGVNTGELFF. CDR3 coding DNA: TGCGCCAGCAGCTTGGGACTAGCGGGGGTGAACACCGGGGAGCTGTTTTTT. Full variable domain (missing parts from reference TRBV5-1 and TRBJ2-2): KAGVTQTPRYLIKTRGQQVTLSCSPISGHRSVSWYQQTPGQGLQFLFEYFSETQRNKGNFPGRFSGRQFSNSRSEMNVSTLELGDSALYLCASSLGLAGVNTGELFFGEGSRLTVL.

In nucleotides, the CDR3 is TGTGCCACCAGTGATTCCGCAGGAGGTACGAACACTGAAGCTTTCTTT. Translation: CATSDSAGGTNTEAFF. V gene TRBV24-1 combines with J gene TRBJ1-1; D ambiguous. V dropped 2 bases and J dropped 1 base, with 13 bases sitting between them. CDR1 is KGHDR, CDR2 SFDVKD, per germline. The CDR3 extends over 16 amino acids.

The V call is TRBV6-1, the J call TRBJ1-2, with 8 bases identical to TRBD1. CDR3 size: 17 residues. J lost 8 bases, V lost 1 base, and 15 bases had no gene match. Germline CDR1 MNHNS, CDR2 SASEGT. The DNA for the CDR3 is TGTGCCAGCAGTGAAGGGGGCAGGGGGCCCCTCTTAGACGGCTACACCTTC. Its protein product is CASSEGGRGPLLDGYTF.

This clone was picked up one time. This chain uses TRBV5-1 with TRBJ1-2; the match to TRBD1 covers 11 bases. The CDR3 covers 15 residues. Trimming removed 3 bases from V and 2 bases from J; junction bases left unmatched: 3. Germline assignment: CDR1 SGHRS and CDR2 YFSETQ. CDR3 protein: CASSSGTGGNYGYTF. CDR3 DNA: TGCGCCAGCAGCTCAGGGACAGGGGGGAACTATGGCTACACCTTC.

V and J are TRBV4-1 and TRBJ1-5; TRBD1 matches at 9 bases. The CDR3 spans 16 residues. V lost 3 bases to trimming and J lost 1 base; unmatched junction nucleotides: 4. CDR1 and CDR2 from the germline V gene are MGHRA and YSYEKL. CDR3 coding DNA: TGCGCCAGCAGCCAGGGACAGGGCACAAGCAATCAGCCCCAGCATTTT. Protein: CASSQGQGTSNQPQHF.

The chain employs TRBV2 and TRBJ1-6; 7 bases match TRBD1. Germline-derived CDR1 and CDR2 are SNHLY and FYNNEI. The length of the CDR3 is 14 residues. Unmatched junction bases numbered 9, after V lost 6 bases and J lost 10 bases. CDR3 sequence (DNA): TGTGCCAGCAGGACGGACAGGACCCCGTCACCCCTCCACTTT. Translated, it gives CASRTDRTPSPLHF.

V gene TRBV3-1 (or the pseudogene TRBV3-2) combines with J gene TRBJ2-1; 10 nucleotides agree with TRBD1. The CDR3 contains 14 residues. Per germline, CDR1 LGHDT and CDR2 YNNKEL (reference sequence). Trimming took 4 bases from V and 3 from J; bases not matched to a gene: 0. CDR3 region: CASSRDRGYNEQFF. CDR3 DNA sequence: TGTGCCAGCAGCCGGGACAGGGGCTACAATGAGCAGTTCTTC.

This clone has more than one count but fewer than ten. V and J are TRBV30 and TRBJ1-1; tentative D call: TRBD1 (5 bases). The CDR3 has 15 amino acids. From germline, CDR1 is GTSNPN and CDR2 SVGIG (reference sequence). V was shortened by 2 bases and J by 1 base, with 14 bases between the two germline ends. The CDR3 DNA follows: TGTGCCTGGAGTTCACAGGCCCTAGGGAACACTGAAGCTTTCTTT. Residues: CAWSSQALGNTEAFF.

This CDR3 reads CASSLTGTGGNYGYTF. As DNA, the CDR3 is TGCGCCAGCAGCCTGACCGGGACAGGGGGTAATTATGGCTACACCTTC. The V and J genes are TRBV4-1 and TRBJ1-2, with 11 bases lining up with TRBD1. Germline V lookup: CDR1 MGHRA, CDR2 YSYEKL. This CDR3 has 16 amino acids. Trimming took 4 bases from V and 5 from J; bases not matched to a gene: 9.

This clone has just one count. The V and J genes are TRBV18 and TRBJ2-1; TRBD2 might be the D (7 bases). Trimming shortened V by 3 bases and J by 7 bases, and 13 bases separated the two germline ends. CDR1 is KGHSH, CDR2 LQKENI, per germline. The CDR3 has 14 residues. The CDR3 DNA reads as TGTGCCAGCTCACCCCCTGGGGGGGCAAATGAGCAGTTCTTC. Amino acid sequence: CASSPPGGANEQFF. Drawing the rest from reference TRBV18 and TRBJ2-1, the complete variable domain is NAGVMQNPRHLVRRRGQEARLRCSPMKGHSHVYWYRQLPEEGLKFMVYLQKENIIDESGMPKERFSAEFPKEGPSILRIQQVVRGDSAAYFCASSPPGGANEQFFGPGTRLTVL.

V and J are TRBV14 and TRBJ1-1; D uncertain. The CDR3 consists of 13 residues. V was trimmed by 0 bases and J by 3 bases, leaving 5 bases between them. Germline assignment: CDR1 SGHDN and CDR2 FVKESK. CDR3 sequence (DNA): TGTGCCAGCAGCCAAGACAGCGACACTGAAGCTTTCTTT. This sequence encodes CASSQDSDTEAFF.

This sequence joins TRBV18 and TRBJ2-7, with 10 positions matching TRBD2. Germline V gene sequence: CDR1 KGHSH, CDR2 LQKENI. V shed 2 bases, J shed 4 bases, and the junction held 5 bases outside the gene matches. CDR3 size: 15 residues. The CDR3 nucleotides read TGTGCCAGCTCACCAGTAGCGGGGGGATCTTACGAGCAGTACTTC. This gives the protein CASSPVAGGSYEQYF.

The chain carries TRBV15 and TRBJ1-2; D is uncertain. In germline, CDR1 is LNHNV, CDR2 YYDKDF (reference sequence). V was clipped by 0 bases and J by 4 bases, with 12 bases between them. The CDR3 has 15 residues. CDR3 loop: CATSRDKQTTYGYTF. The CDR3 DNA sequence: TGTGCCACCAGCAGAGATAAACAGACGACCTATGGCTACACCTTC.

Regarding this clone: The same CDR3 can be traced to other DNA sequences in this sample. This chain joins TRBV9 and TRBJ2-2; D is unresolved. The CDR3 sequence is 14 residues long. In germline, CDR1 is SGDLS, CDR2 YYNGEE. V lost 0 bases and J lost 0, with 3 bases in between. Here the CDR3 DNA reads TGTGCCAGCAGCGTAGCTCCGAACACCGGGGAGCTGTTTTTT. This encodes CASSVAPNTGELFF.

The chain recombines TRBV18 with TRBJ1-2, with 10 nucleotides matching TRBD1. Germline loops: CDR1 KGHSH, CDR2 LQKENI. CDR3 length equals 14 residues. V was pared by 8 bases and J by 4 bases, with 7 bases of the junction left unmatched. This chain's CDR3 is CASTPGQGIYGYTF. In DNA form, the CDR3 reads TGTGCCAGCACCCCGGGACAGGGGATCTATGGCTACACCTTC.

This sequence joins TRBV30 and TRBJ1-2; 8 bases match TRBD1. The CDR3 sequence is 14 residues long. From germline, CDR1 is GTSNPN and CDR2 SVGIG (reference sequence). With V trimmed by 2 bases and J by 4 bases, 6 bases remained unmatched. In DNA form, the CDR3 reads TGTGCCTGGAGTTCAGGGGGCGCGAGCTATGGCTACACCTTC. It is translated as CAWSSGGASYGYTF.

This clone has just a few counts. The chain couples TRBV27 to TRBJ1-6; D unclear. The germline V gene encodes CDR1 MNHEY and CDR2 SMNVEV (reference sequence). The CDR3 consists of 14 residues. V was cut by 6 bases and J by 3 bases, with 9 bases left in between. The CDR3 region has the DNA TGTGCCAGCAGGCGCGGGGACTATAATTCACCCCTCCACTTT. It yields the protein CASRRGDYNSPLHF.

V gene TRBV6-6 combines with J gene TRBJ1-5, with 8 bases identical to TRBD1. Germline V CDR1 and CDR2: MNHNY, SVGAGI (reference sequence). This CDR3 has 15 residues. V shed 6 bases and J 5 bases; nucleotides not matched to a gene: 9. The CDR3 is CASSRTPTGDQPQHF. CDR3 sequence (DNA): TGTGCCAGCAGCCGGACTCCGACAGGGGATCAGCCCCAGCATTTT.